This T cell receptor beta chain comes out of a study of response to subunit inactivated influenza vaccine. Notes on the study in general: It was suggested by the authors that few new T cells are recruited by each seasonal influenza vaccination.

In this sample, this clonotype turned up a few times. The antigen remains unidentified. CDR1 is MNHEY, CDR2 SVGAGI, per germline. The CDR3 runs 13 residues. V was cut by 2 bases and J by 6 bases, with 8 bases left in between. From the RT-PCR reads, TCRdb called clonotypes with MiXCR, one entry per CDR3 protein. Seen here are 860,000 or so distinct CDR3 sequences, about 20% observed once, and the top ten hold roughly 10%. This clonotype was obtained from a man between 45 and 60 years old who received an inactivated influenza vaccine. V gene TRBV6-5 combines with J gene TRBJ1-5; no reliable D call. Sequencing was performed on PBMCs from blood, taken less than 6 days after vaccination. The CDR3 region has the DNA TGTGCCAGCAGTTACAGGGCCGGTCAGCCCCAGCATTTT. This codes for CASSYRAGQPQHF.